This T cell receptor beta chain was sequenced for a study of PD-L1 blockade in urothelial cancer (TCRdb year 2017). Background on the whole study: Therapy was started at some point between 2014 and 2016 for all patients, and atezolizumab 1,200 mg was administered intravenously every 3 weeks. TCR sequencing covered pretreatment tumor samples and matched, serially collected peripheral blood taken before and after atezolizumab treatment. Durable clinical benefit was achieved by nine patients and was not achieved by 20 patients. Durable clinical benefit was defined as a progression-free survival longer than 6 months, and TCR features were additionally tested against progression-free survival and overall survival. Patients had an ECOG performance status of 0 or 1 and had received between 0 and 3 prior chemotherapy regimens. Around 30 patients had pretreatment blood TCR-seq, some 25 had at least one posttreatment blood collection, and some 25 had tumor TCR-seq. Blood samples yielded a median of around 130,000 T cells and around 80,000 unique TCRs, with median clonality roughly 0.082. About nine tenths of the roughly 30 patients were males with bladder-origin urothelial cancer, and about 65% of the roughly 30 reported a prior smoking history. Blood samples were analyzed at 3 weeks after treatment start (second dose) and at 6 weeks after treatment start. In the same patients who had TCR sequencing, pretreatment tumors also underwent whole exome sequencing and RNA sequencing. The study, an exploratory multi-omic analysis, examined somatic, immune and clinical correlates of response to PD-L1 blockade with atezolizumab in urothelial cancer. Study-level results and caveats: Improved progression-free and overall survival was found to be associated with pretreatment peripheral blood TCR clonality below the median. Because the sample size was small (n ≈ 28) and many of the analyses were exploratory, the results are meant to be hypothesis-generating. Patients with durable benefit showed greater expansion of tumor-associated TCR clones in peripheral blood 3 weeks after starting treatment (n ≈ 23, p = 0.022).

In the case of this clone: Its antigen is still unknown. No base quality information exists; no much larger clone differs at one position.

Based on the germline V gene, the CDR1 and CDR2 sequences are SGHTA and FQGNSA. The CDR3 measures 13 amino acids from cysteine to phenylalanine. Of the read, only the CDR3 DNA is kept; its 39 bases are in frame from base 1. V has 8 bases trimmed and J has 6 bases trimmed; junction bases matching no gene number 1. Synthetic TCR analog templates were spiked into each PCR so that absolute template abundance could be estimated from read counts. TCRbeta CDR3 regions were amplified from genomic DNA with bias-controlled V and J gene primers using the immunoSEQ assay. Sequencing of rearranged TCRbeta segments was performed at approximately 20X coverage. Concerning the study's data processing: Sequencing errors were corrected by clustering and CDR3s were annotated against IMGT to assign V, D and J genes. Only productive TCRbeta rearrangements were used in downstream analyses, excluding out-of-frame or stop-codon sequences. Clonality was calculated as one minus the Shannon entropy normalized by the log of the number of unique productive sequences. Fisher's exact test with Benjamini-Hochberg correction, at a threshold of adjusted p below 0.01, was used to find clones that differed between time points or between blood and tumor. Drawn from immuneACCESS, this table holds only the in-frame rearrangements with V and J called that TCRdb kept. Clones are partly lost; checked studies trace under half to an unresolved V gene and leave the rest unexplained. D and trimming come from the DNA, and the V and J calls and clone size come from that table. The sample table shows 55,000 to 80,000 clones, and around 88% are seen once. The leading ten clones occupy approximately 15% of the sample.

The time point label of this sample denotes: pretreatment peripheral blood. The cohort comprised more than 25 patients with locally advanced or metastatic urothelial carcinoma treated at Memorial Sloan Kettering on a trial protocol. Peripheral blood mononuclear cells were collected pretreatment and during treatment, with between 1 and 8 total time points per patient. The Qiagen DNeasy Blood extraction kit was used to purify genomic DNA from total PBMCs and tumor samples. PBMCs were collected pretreatment and during treatment, and were isolated and stored as previously described. The source is a man aged 55 to 69 with urothelial cancer. The material was PBMCs, obtained around atezolizumab (anti-PD-L1) treatment. The sequence joins TRBV7-2 to TRBJ2-2; the junction holds 12 bases that match TRBD2. CDR3 protein: CASRLAGAGELFF. In nucleotides, the sequence is TGTGCCAGCCGACTAGCGGGGGCCGGGGAGCTGTTTTTT.